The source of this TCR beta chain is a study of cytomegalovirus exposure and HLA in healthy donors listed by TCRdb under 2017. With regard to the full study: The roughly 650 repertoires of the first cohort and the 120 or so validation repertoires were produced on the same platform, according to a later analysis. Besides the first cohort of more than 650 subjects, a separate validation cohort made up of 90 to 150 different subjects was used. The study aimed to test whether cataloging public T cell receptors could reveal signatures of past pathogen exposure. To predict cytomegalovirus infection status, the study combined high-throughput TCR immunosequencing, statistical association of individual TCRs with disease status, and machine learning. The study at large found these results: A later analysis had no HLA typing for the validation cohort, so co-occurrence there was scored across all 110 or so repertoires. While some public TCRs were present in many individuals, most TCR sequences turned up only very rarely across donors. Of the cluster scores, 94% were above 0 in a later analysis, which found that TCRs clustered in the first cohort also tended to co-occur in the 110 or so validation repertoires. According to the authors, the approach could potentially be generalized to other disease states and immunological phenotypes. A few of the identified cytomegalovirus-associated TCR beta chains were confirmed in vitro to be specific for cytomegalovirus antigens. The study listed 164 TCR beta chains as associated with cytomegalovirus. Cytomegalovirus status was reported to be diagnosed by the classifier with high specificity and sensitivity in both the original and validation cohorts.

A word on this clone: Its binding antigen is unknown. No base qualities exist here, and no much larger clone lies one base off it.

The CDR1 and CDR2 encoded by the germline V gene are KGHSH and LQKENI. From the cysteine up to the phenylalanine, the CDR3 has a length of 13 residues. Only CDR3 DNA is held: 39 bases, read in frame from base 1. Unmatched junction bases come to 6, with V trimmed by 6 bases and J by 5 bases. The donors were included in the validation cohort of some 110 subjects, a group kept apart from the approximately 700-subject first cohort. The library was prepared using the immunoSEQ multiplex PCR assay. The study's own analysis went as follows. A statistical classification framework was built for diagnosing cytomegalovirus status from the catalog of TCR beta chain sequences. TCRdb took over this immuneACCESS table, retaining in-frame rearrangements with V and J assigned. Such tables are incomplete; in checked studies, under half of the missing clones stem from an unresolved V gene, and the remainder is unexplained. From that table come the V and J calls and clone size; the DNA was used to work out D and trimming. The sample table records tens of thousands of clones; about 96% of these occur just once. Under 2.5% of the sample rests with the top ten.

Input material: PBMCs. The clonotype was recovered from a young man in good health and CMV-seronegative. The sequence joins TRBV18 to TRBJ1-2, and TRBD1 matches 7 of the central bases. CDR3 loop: CASSSDRKYGYTF. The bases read TGTGCCAGCTCCTCGGACAGGAAGTATGGCTACACCTTC.